This is a list of T cell receptor beta chains from one sample in a study of CD8 T cells in ankylosing spondylitis. From the 5' RACE reads, TCRdb called clonotypes with MiXCR, one entry per CDR3 protein. The data hold approximately 290,000 distinct CDR3 sequences, with around 20% observed a single time. The sample taken for sequencing was blood, either unsorted or a sorted T cell fraction (not recorded which). These receptors came from a female donor with ankylosing spondylitis or in good health (not recorded which). CDR3s include the opening cysteine and the closing phenylalanine or tryptophan. D genes are given only for firm matches. Clone size is shown for a subset of rows, as once, few, many or a class of expanded clone.

>TRBV5-1|TRBJ2-1|few|TRBD1
CASSLVGQGWDEQFF
TGCGCCAGCAGCTTGGTAGGACAGGGATGGGATGAGCAGTTCTTC
>TRBV28|TRBJ2-7|.|.
CASSLQQLYEQYF
TGTGCCAGCAGTTTACAACAGCTCTACGAGCAGTACTTC
>TRBV20-1|TRBJ2-5|few|.
CSAGSWETQYF
TGCAGTGCTGGGAGTTGGGAGACCCAGTACTTC
>TRBV20-1|TRBJ2-3|few|.
CSARDLLGTDTQYF
TGCAGTGCTAGGGATCTTTTGGGCACAGATACGCAGTATTTT
>TRBV23-1|TRBJ2-4|.|.
CAPGAKNIQYF
TGCGCCCCGGGGGCCAAAAACATTCAGTACTTC
>TRBV20-1|TRBJ2-2|.|.
CSADGGRSYTGELFF
TGCAGTGCTGATGGCGGGCGGAGTTATACCGGGGAGCTGTTTTTT
>TRBV29-1|TRBJ2-1|many|.
CSVEVIQGRHNEQFF
TGCAGCGTTGAAGTGATCCAGGGGAGACACAATGAGCAGTTCTTC
>TRBV6-1|TRBJ1-2|.|.
CASTPGGQRNGYTF
TGTGCCAGCACCCCCGGCGGACAACGTAATGGCTACACCTTC
>TRBV12-3/TRBV12-4|TRBJ2-1|.|TRBD2
CASSQQGLAGLLFF
TGTGCCAGCAGCCAACAGGGACTAGCGGGCCTCCTGTTCTTC
>TRBV28|TRBJ2-1|.|TRBD2
CASSRTRTYNEQFF
TGTGCCAGCAGTCGGACTAGGACGTACAATGAGCAGTTCTTC
>TRBV11-2|TRBJ2-2|few|.
CASSLGRGGNTGELFF
TGTGCCAGCAGCTTAGGCAGGGGGGGAAACACCGGGGAGCTGTTTTTT
>TRBV3-1|TRBJ2-2|few|.
CASSQGSFANTGELFF
TGTGCCAGCAGCCAAGGGTCATTCGCGAACACCGGGGAGCTGTTTTTT
>TRBV5-1|TRBJ2-1|.|.
CASSLAFSGVNEQFF
TGCGCCAGCAGTCTAGCGTTTAGCGGAGTCAATGAGCAGTTCTTC
>TRBV12-3/TRBV12-4|TRBJ1-1|.|.
CASSFGEGAAFF
TGTGCCAGCAGTTTCGGTGAAGGGGCGGCTTTCTTT
>TRBV20-1|TRBJ1-6|few|.
CSARAGTNSPLHF
TGCAGTGCTAGAGCCGGGACAAATTCACCCCTCCACTTT
>TRBV9|TRBJ2-7|.|TRBD1
CASSSGTGGFYEQYF
TGTGCCAGCAGCTCCGGGACAGGGGGCTTTTACGAGCAGTACTTC
>TRBV20-1|TRBJ2-1|few|.
CSAQTGRGISEQFF
TGCAGTGCTCAGACAGGGAGGGGGATCAGTGAGCAGTTCTTC
>TRBV12-3/TRBV12-4|TRBJ1-2|few|.
CASSLRKGGYTF
TGTGCCAGCAGTTTAAGGAAAGGTGGCTACACCTTC
>TRBV7-2|TRBJ2-6|many|.
CASSLASQGAGANVLTF
TGTGCCAGCAGCTTAGCGAGTCAGGGAGCTGGGGCCAACGTCCTGACTTTC
>TRBV12-3/TRBV12-4|TRBJ2-7|.|.
CASLGRGPNYEQHF
TGTGCCAGCCTCGGTCGGGGGCCCAACTACGAGCAGCACTTC
>TRBV2|TRBJ2-3|.|.
CASSAVVDTQYF
TGTGCCAGCAGCGCCGTGGTGGATACGCAGTATTTT
>TRBV6-2/TRBV6-3|TRBJ2-1|few|.
CASFNDRSPPYNEQFF
TGTGCCAGCTTTAATGATCGGAGTCCGCCCTACAATGAGCAGTTCTTC
>TRBV6-1|TRBJ1-1|few|.
CASSPRLRTPTEAFF
TGTGCCAGCAGTCCCCGACTCCGAACCCCCACTGAAGCTTTCTTT
>TRBV18|TRBJ2-7|few|TRBD2
CASTAIGLALSYEQYF
TGTGCCAGCACCGCAATCGGACTAGCGCTATCCTACGAGCAGTACTTC
>TRBV10-3|TRBJ1-4|few|.
CAISDGLGRNEKLFF
TGTGCCATCAGTGACGGACTGGGGAGAAATGAAAAACTGTTTTTT
>TRBV19|TRBJ2-5|.|.
CATLAGETQYF
TGTGCCACCCTAGCCGGGGAGACCCAGTACTTC
>TRBV6-6|TRBJ2-5|many|.
CASKKGGGLETQYF
TGTGCCAGCAAAAAAGGGGGGGGGTTGGAGACCCAGTACTTC
>TRBV4-3|TRBJ2-5|.|TRBD2
CASSQEAAGGFQETQYF
TGCGCCAGCAGCCAAGAGGCCGCGGGAGGGTTCCAAGAGACCCAGTACTTC
>TRBV7-2|TRBJ1-2|few|.
CASSLESGNYGYTF
TGTGCCAGCAGCTTAGAGTCAGGAAACTATGGCTACACCTTC
>TRBV6-2/TRBV6-3|TRBJ2-2|.|TRBD2
CASSKREFGTGELFF
TGTGCCAGCAGTAAGCGGGAGTTCGGCACCGGGGAGCTGTTTTTT
>TRBV20-1|TRBJ1-2|few|.
CSAPTEGGVRYTF
TGCAGTGCTCCTACGGAGGGAGGTGTGCGCTACACCTTC
>TRBV4-2|TRBJ2-1|few|TRBD2
CASSQGGLAVKGNEQFF
TGTGCCAGCAGCCAAGGGGGACTAGCGGTTAAGGGTAATGAGCAGTTCTTC
>TRBV6-2/TRBV6-3|TRBJ1-1|few|TRBD1
CASSDRVTEAFF
TGTGCCAGCAGTGACAGGGTTACTGAAGCTTTCTTT
>TRBV6-5|TRBJ2-4|.|.
CASSYSTGDGNIQYF
TGTGCCAGCAGTTACTCGACCGGGGACGGAAACATTCAGTACTTC
>TRBV19|TRBJ2-5|.|TRBD2
CASSGSGNGETQYF
TGTGCCAGTAGTGGTAGCGGGAACGGAGAGACCCAGTACTTC